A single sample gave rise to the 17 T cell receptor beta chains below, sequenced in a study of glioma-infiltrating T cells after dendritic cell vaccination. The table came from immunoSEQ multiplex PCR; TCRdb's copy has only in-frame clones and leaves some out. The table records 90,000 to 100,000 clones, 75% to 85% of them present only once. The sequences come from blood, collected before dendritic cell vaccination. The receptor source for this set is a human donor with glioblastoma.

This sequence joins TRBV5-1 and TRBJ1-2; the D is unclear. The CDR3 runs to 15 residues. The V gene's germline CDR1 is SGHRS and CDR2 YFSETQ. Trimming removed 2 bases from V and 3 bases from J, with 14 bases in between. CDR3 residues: CASSLDSSTDYGYTF. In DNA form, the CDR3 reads TGCGCCAGCAGCTTAGATTCGAGTACGGACTATGGCTACACCTTC.

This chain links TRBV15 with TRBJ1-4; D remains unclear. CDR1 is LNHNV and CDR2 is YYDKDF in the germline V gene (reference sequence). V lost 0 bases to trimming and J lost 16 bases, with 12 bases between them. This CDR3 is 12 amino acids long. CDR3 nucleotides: TGTGCCACCAGCAGAGATCCTGGGCAGCCGTTTTTT. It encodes CATSRDPGQPFF.

The CDR3 DNA follows: TGTGCCAGCAGTGTCCTGGACCCAAACCAGGGCAATGAGCAGTTCTTC. This codes for CASSVLDPNQGNEQFF. The chain recombines TRBV6-1 with TRBJ2-1; tentatively, D is TRBD1 (5 bases). Germline CDR1 is MNHNS and CDR2 is SASEGT. The CDR3 extends over 16 amino acids. The ends were cut back, 4 bases at V and 6 bases at J, with 19 bases in the middle.

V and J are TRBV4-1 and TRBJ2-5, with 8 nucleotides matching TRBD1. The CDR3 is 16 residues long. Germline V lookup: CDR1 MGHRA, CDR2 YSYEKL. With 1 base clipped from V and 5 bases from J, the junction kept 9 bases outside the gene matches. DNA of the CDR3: TGCGCCAGCAGCCAAGCGGGACAGGTCCAGGCGGAGACCCAGTACTTC. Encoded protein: CASSQAGQVQAETQYF.

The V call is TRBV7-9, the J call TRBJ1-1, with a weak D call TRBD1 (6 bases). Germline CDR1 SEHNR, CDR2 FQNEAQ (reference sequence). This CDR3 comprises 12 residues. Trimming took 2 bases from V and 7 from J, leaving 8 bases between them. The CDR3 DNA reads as TGTGCCAGCAGCTTAAGGGGGTTTGAAGCTTTCTTT. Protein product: CASSLRGFEAFF.

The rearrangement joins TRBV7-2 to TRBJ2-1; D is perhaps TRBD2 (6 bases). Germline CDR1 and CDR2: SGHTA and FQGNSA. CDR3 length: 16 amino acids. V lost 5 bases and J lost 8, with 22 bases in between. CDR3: CASSHPSSQWGDEQFF. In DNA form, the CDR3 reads TGTGCCAGCAGCCACCCCTCTTCCCAATGGGGGGATGAGCAGTTCTTC.

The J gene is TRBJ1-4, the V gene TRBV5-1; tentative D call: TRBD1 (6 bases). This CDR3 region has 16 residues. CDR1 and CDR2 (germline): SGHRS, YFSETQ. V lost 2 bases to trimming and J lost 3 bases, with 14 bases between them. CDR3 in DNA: TGCGCCAGCAGCTTCAGCACCTCAGGGGCTAATGAAAAACTGTTTTTT. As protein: CASSFSTSGANEKLFF.

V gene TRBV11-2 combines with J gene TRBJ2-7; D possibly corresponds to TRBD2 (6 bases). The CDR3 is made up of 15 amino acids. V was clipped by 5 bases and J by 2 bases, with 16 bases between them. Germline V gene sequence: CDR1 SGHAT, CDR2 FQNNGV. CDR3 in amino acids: CASSPQAGSTYEQYF. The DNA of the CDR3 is TGTGCCAGCAGCCCCCAAGCGGGTAGCACCTACGAGCAGTACTTC.

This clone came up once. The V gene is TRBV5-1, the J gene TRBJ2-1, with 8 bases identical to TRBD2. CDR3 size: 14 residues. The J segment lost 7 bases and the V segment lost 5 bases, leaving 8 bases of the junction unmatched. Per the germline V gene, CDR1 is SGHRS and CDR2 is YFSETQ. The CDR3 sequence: CASRGAGELNEQFF. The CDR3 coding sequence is TGCGCCAGCAGAGGAGCGGGGGAATTAAATGAGCAGTTCTTC.

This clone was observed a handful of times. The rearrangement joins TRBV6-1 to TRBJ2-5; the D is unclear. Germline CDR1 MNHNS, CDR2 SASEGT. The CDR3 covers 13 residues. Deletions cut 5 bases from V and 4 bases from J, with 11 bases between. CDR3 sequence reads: CASSQLVRETQYF. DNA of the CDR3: TGTGCCAGCAGTCAGCTAGTACGAGAGACCCAGTACTTC.

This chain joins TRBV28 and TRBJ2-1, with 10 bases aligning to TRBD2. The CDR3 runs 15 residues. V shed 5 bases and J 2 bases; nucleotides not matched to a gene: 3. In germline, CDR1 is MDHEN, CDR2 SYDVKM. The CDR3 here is CASSPSGSTYNEQFF. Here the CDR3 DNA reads TGTGCCAGCAGTCCTAGCGGGAGTACCTACAATGAGCAGTTCTTC.

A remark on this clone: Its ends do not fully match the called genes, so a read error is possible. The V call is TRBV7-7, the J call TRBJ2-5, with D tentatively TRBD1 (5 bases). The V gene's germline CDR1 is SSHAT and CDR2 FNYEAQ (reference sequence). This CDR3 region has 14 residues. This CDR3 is CASSPGHNQETQYF. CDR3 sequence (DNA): TGTGCTAGCAGCCCCGGACACAACCAAGAGACCCAGTACTTC.

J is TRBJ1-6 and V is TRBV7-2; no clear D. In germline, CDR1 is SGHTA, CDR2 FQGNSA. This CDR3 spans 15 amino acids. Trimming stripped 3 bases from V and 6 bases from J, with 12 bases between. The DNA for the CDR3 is TGTGCCAGCAGCTTTACACCGCCTCCTAATTCACCCCTCCACTTT. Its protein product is CASSFTPPPNSPLHF.

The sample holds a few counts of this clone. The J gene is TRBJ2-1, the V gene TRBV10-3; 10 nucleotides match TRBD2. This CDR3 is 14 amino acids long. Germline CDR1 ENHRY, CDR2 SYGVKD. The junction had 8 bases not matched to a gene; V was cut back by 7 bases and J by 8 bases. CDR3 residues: CAINRSGGGDEQFF. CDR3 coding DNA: TGTGCCATCAATCGGAGCGGGGGGGGCGATGAGCAGTTCTTC.

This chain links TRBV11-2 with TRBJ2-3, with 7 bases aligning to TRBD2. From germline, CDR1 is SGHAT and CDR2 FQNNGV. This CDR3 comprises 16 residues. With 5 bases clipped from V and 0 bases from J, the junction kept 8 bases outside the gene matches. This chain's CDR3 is CASSLETSTSTDTQYF. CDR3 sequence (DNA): TGTGCCAGCAGCCTGGAGACTAGCACTAGCACAGATACGCAGTATTTT.

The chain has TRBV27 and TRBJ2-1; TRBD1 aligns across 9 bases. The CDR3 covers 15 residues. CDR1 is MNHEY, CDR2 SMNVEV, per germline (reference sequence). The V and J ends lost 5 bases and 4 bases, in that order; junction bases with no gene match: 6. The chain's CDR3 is CASSRRDRVYNEQFF. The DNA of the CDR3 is TGTGCCAGCAGTCGCCGGGACAGGGTGTACAATGAGCAGTTCTTC.

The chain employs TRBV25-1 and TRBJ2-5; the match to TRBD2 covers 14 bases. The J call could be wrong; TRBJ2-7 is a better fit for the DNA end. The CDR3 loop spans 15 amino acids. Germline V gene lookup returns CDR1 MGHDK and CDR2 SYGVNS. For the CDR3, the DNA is TGTGCCAGCAGTGAATGGGGACTAGCGGGAGACGAGCAGTACTTC. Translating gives CASSEWGLAGDEQYF.